This TCR beta chain was retrieved from a study of blood T cell repertoires in COVID-19 (dated by TCRdb to the early 2020s). About the full investigation: Samples from collaborators originated in the United States, Italy and Spain and spanned both the acute and convalescent phases of COVID-19. The prospective study material was composed of cDNA or gDNA derived from T cells, B-cell-depleted T cells, or PBMCs. The dataset comprised deeply sampled blood TCRbeta repertoires from subjects exposed to, actively infected with, or recovered from COVID-19. The repertoires were released in a freely available public database intended as a resource for research on the immune response to SARS-CoV-2. Samples were obtained from the ongoing ImmuneRACE study (first 160 participants) and from over a thousand subjects provided by 6 global collaborators. A de-identified subject ID, COVID-19 status, age in years and sex were almost always included in the sample metadata. Where HLA class I and class II types were available, the types were taken from metadata supplied by the sample provider, not from assay-based typing.

Results the study describes overall, beyond this receptor: The amount of clinical and demographic metadata varied by source and participant and was provided uncurated.

Whole blood was collected in K2EDTA tubes by collaborating institutions according to the institutions' own protocols. For TCRbeta analysis, collaborators shipped samples in one of three forms: frozen whole blood, isolated PBMCs, or DNA extracted from either of those sample types. In the case of this clone: The antigen this receptor binds is unknown. The sample holds no much larger clone one base away, and base qualities are not on file.

The immunoSEQ Assay, a bias-controlled multiplex PCR, was used to amplify TCRbeta CDR3 regions from genomic DNA. The authors' pipeline ran thus. Nucleated cell counts per sample were estimated from amplification of reference gene primers within the assay. To quantify the absolute abundance of each unique TCRbeta CDR3 rearrangement, sequence reads were collapsed and filtered. For each sample, productive Simpson clonality was calculated by taking the square root of Simpson's diversity index across productive rearrangements. The table comes from immuneACCESS by way of TCRdb, which keeps in-frame sequences with V and J called. Part of the clones is missing from these tables; in studies checked, under half for an unresolved V gene and the rest for unknown reasons. The DNA gave D and trimming, while V, J and clone size come from that table. This sample is represented by 100,000 to 150,000 clones; about 85% of them were singletons. Around 4% of the sample lies in the top ten.

Measured from the cysteine to the phenylalanine, the CDR3 is 12 residues long. Only the CDR3 DNA is retained, 36 bases long and in frame from the first base. V is shortened by 3 bases, J by 16 bases, and the region joining them spans 13 bases. From a lookup of the germline V gene, CDR1 and CDR2 are KGHSH and LQKENI. This sequence uses TRBV18 and TRBJ1-6; TRBD1 is a possible D gene, resting on 5 matching bases. This sequence was found in a man between 60 and 75 years old with acute or convalescent COVID-19. Sequencing input: peripheral blood. The encoded CDR3 is CASSPGLSGLHF. The DNA reads as follows: TGTGCCAGCTCACCGGGACTCTCTGGACTCCACTTT.